The clone carrying this TCR beta chain is termed medium-sized. The sample comes from a study of T cell repertoires in aging, cancer and after chemotherapy. V lost 6 bases and J 3 bases, leaving 14 bases between the germline ends. CDR1 and CDR2 from the germline V gene are MNHEY and SVGEGT. The CDR3 runs to 15 residues. TCR beta rearrangements were amplified from peripheral blood genomic DNA. Multiplex touch-down PCR with TRB-A/B primers amplified rearranged V-D-J TRB sequences. TCRdb redid the calling of the multiplex PCR reads with MiXCR, one entry per CDR3 protein. The table records roughly 2,000 distinct CDR3 sequences, nearly 35% of them present only once.

This clonotype was obtained from a human donor with a blood cancer. Sequenced material: blood. V usage is TRBV6-2 or TRBV6-3 and J usage is TRBJ2-2, with D maybe TRBD2 (6 bases). CDR3 protein: CASSIVGGYTGELFF. The CDR3 coding sequence is TGTGCCAGCAGCATAGTGGGGGGTTACACCGGGGAGCTGTTTTTT.